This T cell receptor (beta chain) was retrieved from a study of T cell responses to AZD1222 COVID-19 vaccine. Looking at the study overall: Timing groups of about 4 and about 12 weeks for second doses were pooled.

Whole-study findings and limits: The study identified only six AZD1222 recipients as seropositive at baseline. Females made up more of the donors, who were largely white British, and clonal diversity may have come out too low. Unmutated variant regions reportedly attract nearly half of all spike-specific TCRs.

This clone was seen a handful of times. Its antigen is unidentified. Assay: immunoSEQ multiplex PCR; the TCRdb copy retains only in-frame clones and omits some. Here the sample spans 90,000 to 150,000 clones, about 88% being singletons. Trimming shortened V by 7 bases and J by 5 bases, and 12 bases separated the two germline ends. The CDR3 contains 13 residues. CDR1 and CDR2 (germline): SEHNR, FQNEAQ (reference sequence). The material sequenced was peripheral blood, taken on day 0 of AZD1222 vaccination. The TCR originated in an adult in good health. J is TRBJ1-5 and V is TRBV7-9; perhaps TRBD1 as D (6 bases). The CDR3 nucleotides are TGTGCCAGCACCCGAGCAGGGGATCAGCCCCAGCATTTT. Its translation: CASTRAGDQPQHF.